Listed below are T cell receptor beta chains from one sample, sequenced in a study of cytomegalovirus exposure and HLA in healthy donors. Measured with immunoSEQ multiplex PCR; TCRdb has only the in-frame clones, and not every one. This table has approximately 150,000 clones, around 80% appearing once. Material: PBMCs. The receptors come from a middle-aged woman in good health and CMV-seropositive. CDR3s include the opening cysteine and the closing phenylalanine or tryptophan. Fields, in order: D gene, V gene, clone size, J gene, CDR3 protein, CDR3 DNA. D genes are given only for firm matches. Clone size is not always given. Where it is, it says once, few, many or a class for expanded clones.

TRBD2	TRBV7-7	NA	TRBJ2-5	CASSFRLAGGEETQYF	TGTGCCAGCAGCTTCCGACTAGCGGGAGGGGAAGAGACCCAGTACTTC
TRBD1	TRBV27	NA	TRBJ1-2	CASSPTGTGYGYTF	TGTGCCAGCAGTCCAACCGGGACAGGGTATGGCTACACCTTC
NA	TRBV19	once	TRBJ2-3	CASSITPTDTQYF	TGTGCCAGTAGTATCACACCGACAGATACGCAGTATTTT
NA	TRBV5-1	NA	TRBJ2-5	CASSLGLDPRQYF	TGCGCCAGCAGCTTGGGACTAGACCCTAGGCAGTACTTC
NA	TRBV28	NA	TRBJ1-1	CASSAGSSPMNTEAFF	TGTGCCAGCAGCGCCGGGTCTAGTCCTATGAACACTGAAGCTTTCTTT
TRBD1	TRBV6-5	NA	TRBJ2-1	CASSGTGEGAEQFF	TGTGCCAGCAGTGGGACAGGGGAGGGGGCTGAGCAGTTCTTC
TRBD1	TRBV7-3	NA	TRBJ1-2	CASSLRQGTGYTF	TGTGCCAGCAGCTTAAGACAGGGGACTGGCTACACCTTC
NA	TRBV11-2	once	TRBJ2-5	CASSLDRIQTQYF	TGTGCCAGCAGCTTAGACAGAATCCAGACCCAGTACTTC
TRBD1	TRBV9	once	TRBJ1-6	CASSTRDSNNSPLHF	TGTGCCAGCAGCACACGGGACAGCAATAATTCACCCCTCCACTTT
TRBD2	TRBV6-5	NA	TRBJ2-7	CASSYDAGAYEQYF	TGTGCCAGCAGTTACGATGCGGGGGCCTACGAGCAGTACTTC
TRBD1	TRBV10-3	few	TRBJ1-6	CAIRTGSHNSPLHF	TGTGCCATCAGGACAGGGTCCCATAATTCACCCCTCCACTTT
NA	TRBV28	NA	TRBJ2-7	CASSLLGPWAEQYF	TGTGCCAGCAGTTTGTTGGGGCCTTGGGCTGAGCAGTACTTC
NA	TRBV6-1	few	TRBJ2-3	CASSVLTGRGTDTQYF	TGTGCCAGCAGTGTCCTGACAGGTAGGGGCACAGATACGCAGTATTTT
NA	TRBV28	NA	TRBJ2-1	CASSSPGRGLNEQFF	TGTGCCAGCAGTTCCCCAGGTAGAGGGCTCAATGAGCAGTTCTTC
TRBD1	TRBV12-5	NA	TRBJ1-6	CASGLVIGGSSPLHF	TGTGCTAGTGGTTTGGTAATAGGGGGCAGTTCACCCCTCCACTTT
NA	TRBV6-6	NA	TRBJ1-2	CASRKETVNYGYTF	TGTGCCAGCAGAAAAGAGACAGTCAACTATGGCTACACCTTC
TRBD2	TRBV7-3	NA	TRBJ2-1	CASSLAGGYNEQFF	TGTGCCAGCAGCTTAGCGGGGGGGTACAATGAGCAGTTCTTC
TRBD1	TRBV5-6	NA	TRBJ1-3	CASSLARDRSSGNTIYF	TGTGCCAGCAGCTTGGCCCGGGACAGGAGCTCTGGAAACACCATATATTTT
TRBD1	TRBV6-5	NA	TRBJ1-2	CASRQGWDYGYTF	TGTGCCAGTCGACAGGGTTGGGACTATGGCTACACCTTC
TRBD1	TRBV5-6	NA	TRBJ1-1	CASSPQGAVMNTEAFF	TGTGCCAGCAGCCCACAGGGGGCCGTTATGAACACTGAAGCTTTCTTT
NA	TRBV5-4	NA	TRBJ2-3	CASRTSGDTQYF	TGTGCCAGCCGAACTTCAGGGGATACGCAGTATTTT
NA	TRBV7-8	NA	TRBJ1-5	CASSPTGFSNQPQHF	TGTGCCAGCAGCCCGACAGGTTTTAGCAATCAGCCCCAGCATTTT
TRBD1	TRBV5-4	NA	TRBJ1-2	CASRFGTGALANYGYTF	TGTGCCAGCAGGTTCGGGACAGGCGCTTTAGCTAACTATGGCTACACCTTC
TRBD1	TRBV4-2	NA	TRBJ2-7	CASSQDRDRVGEQYF	TGTGCCAGCAGCCAAGACCGGGACAGGGTGGGCGAGCAGTACTTC
NA	TRBV29-1	once	TRBJ2-1	CSVPGLPYNEQFF	TGCAGCGTGCCGGGACTCCCCTACAATGAGCAGTTCTTC
NA	TRBV7-2	NA	TRBJ2-7	CASSLEGAGAYEQYF	TGTGCCAGCAGCTTAGAGGGTGCAGGGGCCTACGAGCAGTACTTC
NA	TRBV7-6	NA	TRBJ2-1	CASSFRSGNEQFF	TGTGCCAGCAGCTTCCGTAGCGGCAATGAGCAGTTCTTC